The entry below gives a single T cell receptor (beta chain) sequence along with its context. Its antigen is currently not known. Base qualities are missing; no much larger clone stands one base away. This sample stems from a study of shared clonotypes between healthy human individuals (dated by TCRdb to between 2020 and 2021). The study in broad terms: The cohort comprised a couple of women and a few men aged 18 to 49 years. For each donor, CD4 naive and CD4 memory were each given three plates, CD8 naive was given two plates, and CD8 memory was given one plate. To estimate repertoire size and how much clonotypes are shared between individuals, the study performed deep sequencing of blood TCR repertoires from about 5 healthy adults. Libraries were prepared and TCR repertoires were sequenced by different laboratories using diverse techniques, in order to increase sequencing depth and limit assay-specific biases. Leukapheresis yielded between about 0.9 and 8.9 billion PBMCs per donor.

CD8 naive samples were obtained by positive selection for CCR7 among CD45RO-negative cells, yielding a CD45RA+CCR7+ population from which TemRA cells were excluded. The donors were healthy, HIV-negative adults who had no recently reported acute infections or vaccinations. Every donor was a Caucasian adult residing in Nashville, Tennessee, USA. After blood collection by leukapheresis, PBMCs were isolated using Ficoll-Histopaque density gradient centrifugation and then cryopreserved in the vapor phase of liquid nitrogen. Purity and quantity of every magnetically sorted T cell population were checked by analytical flow cytometry. Genomic DNA was isolated from every sorted fraction and measured by UV absorbance on a Nanodrop 2000c. Results and caveats for the whole study, not just this receptor: Sampling was restricted to blood, and TCR repertoires in tissues likely differ from the TCR repertoires found in blood. Because the study included a small number of donors, the genetic and exposure-history diversity represented was limited. Rarefaction of sorted-subset datasets indicated incomplete sequencing despite the large sequencing depth. Compared with non-shared clonotypes, the clonotypes found in all four sorted-subset donors had higher generation probabilities. Across a few donors, approximately 5% of naive CD4, roughly 3.8% of naive CD8, under 2.5% of memory CD4, and approximately 0.4% of memory CD8 clonotypes were shared. Pairwise subsampling indicated that sequencing depth was expected to affect the degree of clonotype sharing among donors. Naive subsets generally had larger estimated clonotype richness than memory subsets.

The CDR3 starts with the cysteine, ends with the phenylalanine, and has 18 residues. CDR3 DNA is the only sequence kept; it has 54 bases, read in frame from the first base. Trimming removed 0 bases from V and 1 base from J, leaving 16 bases between the germline ends. Using the deep immunoSEQ assay, TCR CDR3 regions were amplified from genomic DNA by multiplex PCR. Extracted genomic DNA from each cell subset was distributed evenly across all wells of several immunoSEQ 96-well plates, and each plate was treated as a replicate. For sorted subsets, approximately 190 ng of genomic DNA, equivalent to around 31,000 T cell genomes, went into each replicate PCR. The purified libraries were quantified using a Qubit 3.0 fluorometer, sized with a Bioanalyzer 2100, and then quantified again using the KAPA Library Quantification kit. Every immunoSEQ 96-well plate was sequenced on a separate single-read 150-cycle Illumina NextSeq 550 flow cell. Turning to the authors' computational methods: Because the immunoSEQ output included only junctional sequences and no quality scores, the filtering could not be the same as the filtering used for full-length reads. Sequences were annotated with PyIR, a Python wrapper for IgBLAST v1.9, and V/J genes and CDR3 were assigned using IMGT germline references. Reads were removed for weak V/J assignments (E-value above 1e-6), missing CDR3, stop codons, out-of-frame junctions, or ambiguous translated residues. A V3J clonotype was defined by an identical inferred V gene, J gene, and CDR3 amino acid sequence. The percentage overlap between two repertoires was calculated by dividing the number of shared unique clonotypes by the size of the smaller repertoire. Richness of each repertoire was evaluated using RTK rarefaction, the Chao1 estimator, and Recon v2.1 estimates of unobserved clonotypes. OLGA was used to compute generation probabilities for all TCRbeta clonotypes that the gDNA method yielded from several donors. What TCRdb holds here is the immuneACCESS table cut down to in-frame rearrangements. Part of the clones is not present; checked against another copy, under half of the missing clones reflect an unresolved V gene, and the others are unexplained. D and trimming were read from the DNA, whereas the V and J calls and clone size are those reported in that table. In all, the sample holds about 2.2 million clones, and roughly 95% of those were seen once. The ten largest clonotypes hold 1.5% to 2% of the sample.

The sequenced sample was naive CD8+ T cells from PBMCs. Per the publication, the cell subset or site label means: CD45RA+CCR7+. The sequence was obtained from a man aged 18 to 35 in good health. Some clones in this sample may be carry-over from other donors' samples. The chain is assembled from TRBV23-1 and TRBJ2-1; tentative D gene TRBD2, with 5 bases matching. TRBV23-1 is recorded as an ORF, its role being uncertain. The DNA reads as follows: TGCGCCAGCAGTCAATCGGGGAGAGTAGAGTGGTCCTACAATGAGCAGTTCTTC. Its amino acids are CASSQSGRVEWSYNEQFF.